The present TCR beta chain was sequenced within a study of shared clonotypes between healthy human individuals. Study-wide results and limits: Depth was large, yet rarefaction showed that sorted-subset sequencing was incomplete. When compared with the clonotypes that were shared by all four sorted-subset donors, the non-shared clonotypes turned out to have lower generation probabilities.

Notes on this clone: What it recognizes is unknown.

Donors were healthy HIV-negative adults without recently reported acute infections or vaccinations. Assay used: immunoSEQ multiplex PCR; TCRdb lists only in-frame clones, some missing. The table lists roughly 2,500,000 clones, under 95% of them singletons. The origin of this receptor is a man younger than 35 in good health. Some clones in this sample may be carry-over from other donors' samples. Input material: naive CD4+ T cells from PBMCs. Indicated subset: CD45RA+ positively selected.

CDR3 region: CASSQIVWGEQFF. As DNA, the CDR3 is TGCGCCAGCAGTCAAATCGTTTGGGGTGAGCAGTTCTTC. This sequence joins TRBV23-1 and TRBJ2-1; D gene unclear. TRBV23-1 is designated an ORF whose function remains uncertain. Trimming shortened V by 2 bases and J by 9 bases, and 11 bases separated the two germline ends. The CDR3 runs 13 residues.